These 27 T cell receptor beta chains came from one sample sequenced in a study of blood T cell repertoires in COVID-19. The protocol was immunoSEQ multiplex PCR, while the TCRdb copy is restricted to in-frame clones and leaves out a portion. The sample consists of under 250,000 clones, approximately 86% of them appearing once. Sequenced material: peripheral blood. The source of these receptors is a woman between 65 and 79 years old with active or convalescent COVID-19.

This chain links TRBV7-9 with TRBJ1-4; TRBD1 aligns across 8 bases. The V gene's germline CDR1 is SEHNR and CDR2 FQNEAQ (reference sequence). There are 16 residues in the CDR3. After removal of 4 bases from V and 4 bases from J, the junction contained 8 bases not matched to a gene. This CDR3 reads CASSSSTGVGNEKLFF. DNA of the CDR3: TGTGCCAGCAGCTCCTCGACAGGGGTCGGTAATGAAAAACTGTTTTTT.

The CDR3 region has the DNA TGTGCCAGCAGTTACAGAGACACTGAAGCTTTCTTT. Its translation is CASSYRDTEAFF. This sequence joins TRBV6-2 or TRBV6-3 and TRBJ1-1; no reliable D call. Germline CDR1 and CDR2: MNHEY and SVGEGT. The V end lost 2 bases, the J end lost 3 bases, and 4 bases lay between the germline ends. This CDR3 comprises 12 residues.

The CDR3 DNA sequence: TGCGCCAGCAGCCAATTACAGGCAAATGAAGCTTTCTTT. Protein product: CASSQLQANEAFF. The rearrangement links TRBV4-1 to TRBJ1-1; tentative D call: TRBD1 (5 bases). Germline V gene sequence: CDR1 MGHRA, CDR2 YSYEKL. V lost 2 bases and J 7 bases, leaving 11 bases between the germline ends. This CDR3 has 13 residues.

In DNA form, the CDR3 reads TGTGCCAGCAGTCCTACCGGAGGGTCGCGAAATCAGCCCCAGCATTTT. Amino acid sequence: CASSPTGGSRNQPQHF. This chain joins TRBV27 and TRBJ1-5, with unresolved D. The ends were cut back, 5 bases at V and 4 bases at J, with 18 bases in the middle. CDR3 length: 16 amino acids. Per germline, CDR1 MNHEY and CDR2 SMNVEV (reference sequence).

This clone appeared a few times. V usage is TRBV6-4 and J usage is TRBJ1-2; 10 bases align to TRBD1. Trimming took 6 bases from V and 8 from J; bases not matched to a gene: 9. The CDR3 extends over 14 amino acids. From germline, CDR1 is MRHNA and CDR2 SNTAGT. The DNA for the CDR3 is TGTGCCAGCAGAGGTGTGTGGACAGGGGGAGGCTACACCTTC. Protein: CASRGVWTGGGYTF.

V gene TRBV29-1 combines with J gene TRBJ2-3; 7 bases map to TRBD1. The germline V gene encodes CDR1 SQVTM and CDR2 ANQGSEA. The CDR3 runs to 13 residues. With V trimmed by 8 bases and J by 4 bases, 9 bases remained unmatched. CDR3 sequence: CSLQRGLADTQYF. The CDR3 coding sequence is TGCAGCCTACAAAGGGGGCTGGCAGATACGCAGTATTTT.

This chain's CDR3 is CATSLQGGQTQYF. The CDR3 nucleotides read TGTGCAACCTCCCTACAGGGGGGTCAGACCCAGTACTTC. The rearrangement uses TRBV2 and TRBJ2-5; TRBD1 matches at 8 bases. The CDR3 covers 13 residues. The germline V gene encodes CDR1 SNHLY and CDR2 FYNNEI.

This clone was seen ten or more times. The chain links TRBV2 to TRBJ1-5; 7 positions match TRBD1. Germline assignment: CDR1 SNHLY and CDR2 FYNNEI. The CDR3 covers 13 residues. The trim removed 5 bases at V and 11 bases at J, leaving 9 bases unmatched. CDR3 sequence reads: CASSLGGAGSQHF. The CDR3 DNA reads TGTGCCAGCAGTTTAGGGGGCGCCGGGTCCCAGCATTTT.

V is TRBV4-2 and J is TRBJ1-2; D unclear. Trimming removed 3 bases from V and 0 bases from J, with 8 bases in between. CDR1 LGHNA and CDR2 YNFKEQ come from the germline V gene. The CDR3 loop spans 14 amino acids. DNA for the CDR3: TGTGCCAGCAGCCACACAACAGCTAACTATGGCTACACCTTC. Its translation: CASSHTTANYGYTF.

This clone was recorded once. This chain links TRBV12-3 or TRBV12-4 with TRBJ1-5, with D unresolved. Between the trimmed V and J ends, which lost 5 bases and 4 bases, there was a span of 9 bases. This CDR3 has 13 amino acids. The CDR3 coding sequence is TGTGCCAGCAGTCGCAGAGGGAATCAGCCCCAGCATTTT. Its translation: CASSRRGNQPQHF.

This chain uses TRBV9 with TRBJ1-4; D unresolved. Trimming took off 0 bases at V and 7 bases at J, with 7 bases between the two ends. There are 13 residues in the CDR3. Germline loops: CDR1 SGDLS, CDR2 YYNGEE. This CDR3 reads CASSVGEGEKLFF. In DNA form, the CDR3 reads TGTGCCAGCAGCGTAGGGGAGGGTGAAAAACTGTTTTTT.

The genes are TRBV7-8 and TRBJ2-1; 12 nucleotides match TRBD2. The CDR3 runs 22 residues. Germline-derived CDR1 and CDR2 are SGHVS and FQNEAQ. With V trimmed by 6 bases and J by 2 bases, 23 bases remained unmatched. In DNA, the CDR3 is TGTGCCAGCAGACCTCCTCCTGGGTCAAGGCCGACTAGCGGGGGAACCTACAATGAGCAGTTCTTC. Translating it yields CASRPPPGSRPTSGGTYNEQFF.

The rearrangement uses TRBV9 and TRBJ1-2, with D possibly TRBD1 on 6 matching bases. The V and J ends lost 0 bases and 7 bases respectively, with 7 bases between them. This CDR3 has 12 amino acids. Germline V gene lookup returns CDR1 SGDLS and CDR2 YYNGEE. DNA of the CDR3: TGTGCCAGCAGCGTAGCCAGGGGTGGCTACACCTTC. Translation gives CASSVARGGYTF.

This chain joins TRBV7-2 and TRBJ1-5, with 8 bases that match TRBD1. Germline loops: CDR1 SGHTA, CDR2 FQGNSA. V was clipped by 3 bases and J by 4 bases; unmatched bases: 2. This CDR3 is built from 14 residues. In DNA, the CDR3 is TGTGCCAGCAGCTTTAGACAGGGGAATCAGCCCCAGCATTTT. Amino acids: CASSFRQGNQPQHF. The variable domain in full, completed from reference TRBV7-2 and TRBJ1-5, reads GAGVSQSPSNKVTEKGKDVELRCDPISGHTALYWYRQSLGQGLEFLIYFQGNSAPDKSGLPSDRFSAERTGGSVSTLTIQRTQQEDSAVYLCASSFRQGNQPQHFGDGTRLSIL.

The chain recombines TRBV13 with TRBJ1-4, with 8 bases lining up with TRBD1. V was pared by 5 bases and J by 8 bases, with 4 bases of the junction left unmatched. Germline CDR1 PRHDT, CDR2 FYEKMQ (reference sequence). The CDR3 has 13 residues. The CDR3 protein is CASSLGQDEKLFF. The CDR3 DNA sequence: TGTGCCAGCAGCCTGGGACAGGACGAAAAACTGTTTTTT.

CDR3 loop: CASSTTGIYGYTF. CDR3 bases: TGTGCCAGCAGCACCACAGGGATCTATGGCTACACCTTC. This chain connects TRBV9 to TRBJ1-2; possible D gene TRBD1, 6 bases. Trimming took off 4 bases at V and 4 bases at J, with 11 bases between the two ends. CDR3 size: 13 residues. The germline gives CDR1 SGDLS, CDR2 YYNGEE.

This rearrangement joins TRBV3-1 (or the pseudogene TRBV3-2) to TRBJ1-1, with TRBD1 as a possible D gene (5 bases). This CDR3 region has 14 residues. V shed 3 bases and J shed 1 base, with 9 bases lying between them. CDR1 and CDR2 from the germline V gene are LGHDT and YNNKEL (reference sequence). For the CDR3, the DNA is TGTGCCAGCAGCCAGGCCGGGGGGAACACTGAAGCTTTCTTT. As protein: CASSQAGGNTEAFF.

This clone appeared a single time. The CDR3 DNA is TGTGCCAGCAGCCCAGCGGGGGGGCCGGGATTCGAGCAGTACTTC. Residues: CASSPAGGPGFEQYF. The gene calls are TRBV9 and TRBJ2-7; 10 bases line up with TRBD2. The CDR3 totals 15 residues. The germline CDR1 and CDR2 sequences are SGDLS and YYNGEE. Losses at the gene ends were 4 bases for V and 6 bases for J; bases not matched to a gene: 10.

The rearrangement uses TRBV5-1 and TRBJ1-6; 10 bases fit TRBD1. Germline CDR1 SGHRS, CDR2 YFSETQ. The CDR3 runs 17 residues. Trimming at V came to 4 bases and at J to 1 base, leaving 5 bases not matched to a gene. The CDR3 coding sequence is TGCGCCAGCAGCGCTCGACAGGGGGCTTCCTATAATTCACCCCTCCACTTT. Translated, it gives CASSARQGASYNSPLHF.

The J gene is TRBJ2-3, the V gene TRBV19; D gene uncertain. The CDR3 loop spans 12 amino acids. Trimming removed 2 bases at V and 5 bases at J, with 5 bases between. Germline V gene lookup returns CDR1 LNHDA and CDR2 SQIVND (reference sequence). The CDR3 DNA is TGTGCCAGTAGTATAATGAGAGATACGCAGTATTTT. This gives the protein CASSIMRDTQYF.

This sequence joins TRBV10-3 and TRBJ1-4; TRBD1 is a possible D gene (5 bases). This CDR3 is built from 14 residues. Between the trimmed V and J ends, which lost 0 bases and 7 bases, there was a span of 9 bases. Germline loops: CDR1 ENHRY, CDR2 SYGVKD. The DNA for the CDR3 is TGTGCCATCAGTGAGTCCACAGGTCGTGAAAAACTGTTTTTT. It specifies CAISESTGREKLFF.

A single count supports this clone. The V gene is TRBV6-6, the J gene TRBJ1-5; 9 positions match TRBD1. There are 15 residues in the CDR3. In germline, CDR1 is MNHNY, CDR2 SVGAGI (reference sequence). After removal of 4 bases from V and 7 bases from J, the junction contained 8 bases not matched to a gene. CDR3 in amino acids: CASSWAGQGGQPQHF. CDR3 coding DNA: TGTGCCAGCAGTTGGGCGGGACAGGGAGGGCAGCCCCAGCATTTT.

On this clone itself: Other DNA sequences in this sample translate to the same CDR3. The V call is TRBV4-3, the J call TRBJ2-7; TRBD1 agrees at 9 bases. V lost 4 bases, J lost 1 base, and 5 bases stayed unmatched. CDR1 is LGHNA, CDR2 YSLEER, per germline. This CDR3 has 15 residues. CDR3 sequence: CASSRGTGFSYEQYF. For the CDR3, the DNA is TGCGCCAGCAGCCGTGGGACAGGGTTTTCCTACGAGCAGTACTTC.

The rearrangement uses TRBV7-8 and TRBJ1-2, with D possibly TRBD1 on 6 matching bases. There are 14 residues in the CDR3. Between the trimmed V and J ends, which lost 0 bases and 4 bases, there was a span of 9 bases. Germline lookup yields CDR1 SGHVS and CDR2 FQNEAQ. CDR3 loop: CASSLADSVYGYTF. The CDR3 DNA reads TGTGCCAGCAGCTTAGCGGACAGCGTCTATGGCTACACCTTC.

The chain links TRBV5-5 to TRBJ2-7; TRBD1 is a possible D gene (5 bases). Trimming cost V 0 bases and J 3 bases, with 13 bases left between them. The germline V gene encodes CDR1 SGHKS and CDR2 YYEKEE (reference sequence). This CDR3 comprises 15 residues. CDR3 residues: CASSLEAGLSYEQYF. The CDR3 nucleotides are TGTGCCAGCAGCTTGGAGGCAGGGCTAAGCTACGAGCAGTACTTC.

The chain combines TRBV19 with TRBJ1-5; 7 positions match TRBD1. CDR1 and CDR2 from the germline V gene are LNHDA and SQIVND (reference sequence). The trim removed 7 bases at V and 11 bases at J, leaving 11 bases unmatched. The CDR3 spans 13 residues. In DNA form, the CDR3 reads TGTGCCAGTACAGGGGGGCTCGTGGGAGCCCAGCATTTT. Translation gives CASTGGLVGAQHF.

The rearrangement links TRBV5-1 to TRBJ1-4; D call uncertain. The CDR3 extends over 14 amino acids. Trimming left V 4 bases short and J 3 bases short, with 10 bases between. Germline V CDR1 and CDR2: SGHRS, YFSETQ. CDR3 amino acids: CASSLSRANEKLFF. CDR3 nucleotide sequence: TGCGCCAGCAGCCTATCGAGGGCTAATGAAAAACTGTTTTTT.